The clone carrying this TCR beta chain was detected ten times or more. Germline-derived CDR1 and CDR2 are SGHDT and YYEEEE. The CDR3 runs 13 residues. Trimming pared 1 base from V and 7 bases from J, leaving 11 bases between. TCRdb fed the RT-PCR reads into MiXCR, producing one record per CDR3 protein. The table lists approximately 720,000 distinct CDR3 sequences, around 14% of them singletons. The sequence derives from a female donor in good health, serving as a healthy control. The specimen sequenced was memory CD4+ T cells from blood. The V and J genes are TRBV5-6 and TRBJ1-2, with D perhaps TRBD1 (6 bases). CDR3 amino acids: CASSLPGAPGYTF. CDR3 coding DNA: TGTGCCAGCAGCTTGCCAGGGGCGCCTGGCTACACCTTC.